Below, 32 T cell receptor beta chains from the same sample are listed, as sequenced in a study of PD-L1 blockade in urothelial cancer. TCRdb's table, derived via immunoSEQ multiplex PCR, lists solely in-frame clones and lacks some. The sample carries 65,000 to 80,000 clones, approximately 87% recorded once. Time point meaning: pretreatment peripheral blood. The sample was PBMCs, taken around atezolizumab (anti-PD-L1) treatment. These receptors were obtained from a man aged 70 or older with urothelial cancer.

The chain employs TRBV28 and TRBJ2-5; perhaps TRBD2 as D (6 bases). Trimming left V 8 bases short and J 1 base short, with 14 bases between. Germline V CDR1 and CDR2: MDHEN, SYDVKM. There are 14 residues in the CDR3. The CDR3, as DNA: TGTGCCAGCTCCTTCGGCGGGACCCAAGAGACCCAGTACTTC. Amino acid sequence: CASSFGGTQETQYF.

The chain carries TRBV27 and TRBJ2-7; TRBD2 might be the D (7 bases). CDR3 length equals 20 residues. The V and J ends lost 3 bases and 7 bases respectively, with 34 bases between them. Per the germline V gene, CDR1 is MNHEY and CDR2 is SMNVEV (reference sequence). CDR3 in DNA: TGTGCCAGCAGTTTCTCCGGGGGGACAACTCTCCGTGTCCCCCTCGGGGAGCAGTACTTC. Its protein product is CASSFSGGTTLRVPLGEQYF.

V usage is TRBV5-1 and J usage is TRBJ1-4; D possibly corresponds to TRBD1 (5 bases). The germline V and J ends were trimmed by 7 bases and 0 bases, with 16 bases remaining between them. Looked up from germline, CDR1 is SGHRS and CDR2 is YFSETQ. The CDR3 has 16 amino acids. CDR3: CASGAAQGSTNEKLFF. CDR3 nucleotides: TGCGCCAGCGGTGCGGCGCAGGGATCAACTAATGAAAAACTGTTTTTT.

CDR3 DNA sequence: TGTGCCAGCAGCATTGACAGGGCCGGGGAGCTGTTTTTT. It is translated as CASSIDRAGELFF. The rearrangement joins TRBV7-8 to TRBJ2-2; 7 bases align to TRBD1. Germline trimming cut 5 bases from V and 6 bases from J; bases unmatched to any gene: 3. This CDR3 region has 13 residues. Germline V gene lookup returns CDR1 SGHVS and CDR2 FQNEAQ.

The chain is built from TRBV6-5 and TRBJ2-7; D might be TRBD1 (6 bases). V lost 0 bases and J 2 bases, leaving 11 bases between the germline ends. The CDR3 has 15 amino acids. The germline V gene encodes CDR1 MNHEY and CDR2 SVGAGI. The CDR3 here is CASSYSQGRTYEQYF. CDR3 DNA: TGTGCCAGCAGTTACTCGCAGGGGCGCACCTACGAGCAGTACTTC.

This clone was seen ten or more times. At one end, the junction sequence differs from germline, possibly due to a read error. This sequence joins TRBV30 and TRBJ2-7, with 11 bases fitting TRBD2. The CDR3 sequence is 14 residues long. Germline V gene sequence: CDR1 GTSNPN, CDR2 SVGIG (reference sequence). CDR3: CAWSAGTSGTAHHF. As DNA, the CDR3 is TGTGCCTGGAGCGCCGGGACTAGCGGCACAGCGCACCACTTC. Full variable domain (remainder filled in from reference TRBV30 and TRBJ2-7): SQTIHQWPATLVQPVGSPLSLECTVEGTSNPNLYWYRQAAGRGLQLLFYSVGIGQISSEVPQNLSASRPQDRQFILSSKKLLLSDSGFYLCAWSAGTSGTAHHFGPGTRLTVT.

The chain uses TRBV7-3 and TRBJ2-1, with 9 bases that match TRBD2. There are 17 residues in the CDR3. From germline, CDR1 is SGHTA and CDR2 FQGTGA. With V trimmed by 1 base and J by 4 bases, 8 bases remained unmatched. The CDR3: CASSLNGAGGIYNEQFF. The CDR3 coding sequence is TGTGCCAGCAGCTTAAACGGGGCGGGAGGGATATACAATGAGCAGTTCTTC.

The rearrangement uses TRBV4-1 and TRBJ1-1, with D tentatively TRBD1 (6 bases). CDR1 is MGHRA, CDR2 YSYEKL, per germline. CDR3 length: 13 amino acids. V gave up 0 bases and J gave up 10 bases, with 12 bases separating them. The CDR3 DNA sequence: TGCGCCAGCAGCCAAGAGACAGGCTTAAGAGCTTTCTTT. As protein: CASSQETGLRAFF.

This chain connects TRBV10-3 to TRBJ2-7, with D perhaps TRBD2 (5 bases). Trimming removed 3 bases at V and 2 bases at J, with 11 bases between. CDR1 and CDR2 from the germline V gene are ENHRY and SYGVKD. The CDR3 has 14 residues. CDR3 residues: CAISDTGWAYEQYF. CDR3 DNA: TGTGCCATCAGTGATACGGGGTGGGCCTACGAGCAGTACTTC.

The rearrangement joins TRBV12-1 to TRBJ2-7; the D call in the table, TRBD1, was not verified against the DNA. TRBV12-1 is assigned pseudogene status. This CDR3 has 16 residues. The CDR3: CASSPQGDSKLYEQYF. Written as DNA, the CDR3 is TGTGCCAGCAGCCCTCAGGGGGACAGCAAATTATACGAGCAGTACTTC.

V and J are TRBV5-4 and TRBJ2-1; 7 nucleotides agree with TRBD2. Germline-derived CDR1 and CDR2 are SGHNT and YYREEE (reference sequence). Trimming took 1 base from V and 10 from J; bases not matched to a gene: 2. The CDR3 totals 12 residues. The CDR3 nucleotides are TGTGCCAGCAGCTTGATGGGACTAGAGCAGTTCTTC. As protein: CASSLMGLEQFF.

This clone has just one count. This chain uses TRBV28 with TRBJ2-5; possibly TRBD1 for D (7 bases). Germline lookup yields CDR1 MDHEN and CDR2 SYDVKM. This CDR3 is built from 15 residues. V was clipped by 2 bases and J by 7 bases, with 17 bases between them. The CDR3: CASSLLSGGGRTQYF. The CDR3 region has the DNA TGTGCCAGCAGTTTACTTAGCGGAGGGGGCAGGACCCAGTACTTC.

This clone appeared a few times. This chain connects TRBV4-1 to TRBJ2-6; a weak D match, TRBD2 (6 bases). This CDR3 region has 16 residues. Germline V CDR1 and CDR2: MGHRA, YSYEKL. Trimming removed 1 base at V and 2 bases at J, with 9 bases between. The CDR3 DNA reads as TGCGCCAGCAGCCAAGGGAGGGCAGCTGGGGCCAACGTCCTGACTTTC. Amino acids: CASSQGRAAGANVLTF.

DNA for the CDR3: TGTGCCAGTAGTATTCAGGCCTCCTACGAGCAGTACTTC. It is translated as CASSIQASYEQYF. V and J are TRBV19 and TRBJ2-7; D is ambiguous. The CDR3 is 13 residues long. V was pared by 3 bases and J by 0 bases, with 6 bases between. From germline, CDR1 is LNHDA and CDR2 SQIVND (reference sequence). Complete variable domain (other parts from reference TRBV19 and TRBJ2-7): DGGITQSPKYLFRKEGQNVTLSCEQNLNHDAMYWYRQDPGQGLRLIYYSQIVNDFQKGDIAEGYSVSREKKESFPLTVTSAQKNPTAFYLCASSIQASYEQYFGPGTRLTVT.

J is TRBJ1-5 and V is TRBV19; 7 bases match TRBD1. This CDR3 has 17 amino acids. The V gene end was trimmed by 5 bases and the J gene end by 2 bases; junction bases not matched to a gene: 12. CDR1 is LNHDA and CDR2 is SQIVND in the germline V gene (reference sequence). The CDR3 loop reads CASSDWQGGGGNQPQHF. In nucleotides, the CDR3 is TGTGCCAGTAGTGATTGGCAGGGGGGAGGAGGCAATCAGCCCCAGCATTTT.

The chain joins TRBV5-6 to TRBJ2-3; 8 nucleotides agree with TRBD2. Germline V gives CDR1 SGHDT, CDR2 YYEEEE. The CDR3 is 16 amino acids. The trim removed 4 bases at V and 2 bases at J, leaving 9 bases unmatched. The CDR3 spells CASSGSGKFLTDTQYF. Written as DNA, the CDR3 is TGTGCCAGCAGCGGTAGCGGGAAGTTTCTCACAGATACGCAGTATTTT.

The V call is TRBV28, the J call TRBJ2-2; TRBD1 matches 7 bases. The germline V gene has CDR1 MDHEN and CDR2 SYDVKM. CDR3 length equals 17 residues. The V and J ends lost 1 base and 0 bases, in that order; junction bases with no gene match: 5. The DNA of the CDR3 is TGTGCCAGCAGTTTATTGGGGCAGGGGGCGAACACCGGGGAGCTGTTTTTT. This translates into CASSLLGQGANTGELFF.

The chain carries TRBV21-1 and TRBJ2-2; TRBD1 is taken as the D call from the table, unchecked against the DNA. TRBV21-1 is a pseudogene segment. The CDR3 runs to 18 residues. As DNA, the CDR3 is TGTGCCAGCAGCAAAGTAACGTCGGGACATTGGAACACCGGGGAGCTGTTTTTT. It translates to CASSKVTSGHWNTGELFF.

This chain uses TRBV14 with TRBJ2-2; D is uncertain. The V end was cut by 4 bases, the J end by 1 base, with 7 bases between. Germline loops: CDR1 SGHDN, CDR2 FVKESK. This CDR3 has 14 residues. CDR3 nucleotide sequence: TGTGCCAGCAGCCGACGACAGAACACCGGGGAGCTGTTTTTT. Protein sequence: CASSRRQNTGELFF. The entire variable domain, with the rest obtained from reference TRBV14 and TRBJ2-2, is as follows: EAGVTQFPSHSVIEKGQTVTLRCDPISGHDNLYWYRRVMGKEIKFLLHFVKESKQDESGMPNNRFLAERTGGTYSTLKVQPAELEDSGVYFCASSRRQNTGELFFGEGSRLTVL.

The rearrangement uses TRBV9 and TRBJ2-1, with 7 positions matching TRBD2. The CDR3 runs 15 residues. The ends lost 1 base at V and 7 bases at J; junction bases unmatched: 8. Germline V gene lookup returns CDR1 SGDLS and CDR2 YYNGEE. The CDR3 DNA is TGTGCCAGCAGCGTATCATTCTCGGGGGGTAATGAGCAGTTCTTC. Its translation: CASSVSFSGGNEQFF.

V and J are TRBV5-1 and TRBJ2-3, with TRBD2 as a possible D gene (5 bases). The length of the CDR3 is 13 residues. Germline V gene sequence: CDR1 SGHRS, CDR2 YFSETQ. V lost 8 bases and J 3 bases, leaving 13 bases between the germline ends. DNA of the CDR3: TGCGCCAGTGGGGAGACTGTAACAGATACGCAGTATTTT. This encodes CASGETVTDTQYF.

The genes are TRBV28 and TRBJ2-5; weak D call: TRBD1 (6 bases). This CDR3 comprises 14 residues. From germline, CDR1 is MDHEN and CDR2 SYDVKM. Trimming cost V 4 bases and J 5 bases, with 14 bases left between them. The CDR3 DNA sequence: TGTGCCAGCAGTTCCAGGGGTTTTGGGGAGACCCAGTACTTC. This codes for CASSSRGFGETQYF.

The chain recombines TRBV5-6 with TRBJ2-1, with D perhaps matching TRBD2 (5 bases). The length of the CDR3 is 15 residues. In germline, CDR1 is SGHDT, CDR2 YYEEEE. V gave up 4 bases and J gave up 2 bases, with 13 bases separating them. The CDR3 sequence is CASSPRRPTYNEQFF. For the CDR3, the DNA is TGTGCCAGCAGCCCCAGGAGGCCCACCTACAATGAGCAGTTCTTC.

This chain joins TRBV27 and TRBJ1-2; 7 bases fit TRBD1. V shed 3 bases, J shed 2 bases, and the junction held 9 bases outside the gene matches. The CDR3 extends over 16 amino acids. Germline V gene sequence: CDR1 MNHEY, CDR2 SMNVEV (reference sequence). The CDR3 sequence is CASSFVGDRSNYGYTF. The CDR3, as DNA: TGTGCCAGCAGTTTCGTAGGGGACAGATCCAACTATGGCTACACCTTC.

CDR3 sequence: CASSLTSGPPGNEQFF. In nucleotides, the CDR3 is TGTGCCAGCAGCTTAACTAGCGGACCCCCCGGTAATGAGCAGTTCTTC. This chain links TRBV7-6 with TRBJ2-1; 8 bases agree with TRBD2. The J segment lost 7 bases and the V segment lost 2 bases, leaving 10 bases of the junction unmatched. The CDR3 runs to 16 residues. Germline CDR1 is SGHVS and CDR2 is FNYEAQ.

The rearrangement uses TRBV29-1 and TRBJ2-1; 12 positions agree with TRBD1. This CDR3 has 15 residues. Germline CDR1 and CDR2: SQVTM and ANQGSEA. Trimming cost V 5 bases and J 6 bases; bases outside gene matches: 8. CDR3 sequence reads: CSVKNRDRGPNEQFF. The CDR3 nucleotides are TGCAGCGTTAAAAACCGGGACAGGGGGCCCAATGAGCAGTTCTTC.

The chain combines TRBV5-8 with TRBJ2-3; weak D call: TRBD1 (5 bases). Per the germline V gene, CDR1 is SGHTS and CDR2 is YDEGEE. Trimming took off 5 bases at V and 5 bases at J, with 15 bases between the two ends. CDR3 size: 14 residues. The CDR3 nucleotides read TGTGCCAGCAGGCGTGGGGCCGGAATAGATACGCAGTATTTT. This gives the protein CASRRGAGIDTQYF. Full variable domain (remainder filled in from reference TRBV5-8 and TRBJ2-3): EAGVTQSPTHLIKTRGQQATLRCSPISGHTSVYWYQQALGLGLQFLLWYDEGEERNRGNFPPRFSGRQFPNYSSELNVNALELEDSALYLCASRRGAGIDTQYFGPGTRLTVL.

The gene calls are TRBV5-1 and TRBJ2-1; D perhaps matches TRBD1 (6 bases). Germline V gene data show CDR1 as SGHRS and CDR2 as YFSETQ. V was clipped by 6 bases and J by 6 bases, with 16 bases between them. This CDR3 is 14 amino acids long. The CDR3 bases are TGCGCCAGCAAAGGGGCAGGGGTTCCCAATGAGCAGTTCTTC. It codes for CASKGAGVPNEQFF.

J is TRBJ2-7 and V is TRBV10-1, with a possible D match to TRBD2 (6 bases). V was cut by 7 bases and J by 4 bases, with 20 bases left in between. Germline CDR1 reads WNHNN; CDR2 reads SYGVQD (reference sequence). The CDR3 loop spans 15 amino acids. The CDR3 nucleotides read TGCGCCAGCATCATCACCGGGCCAGGGACTTACGAGCAGTACTTC. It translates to CASIITGPGTYEQYF.

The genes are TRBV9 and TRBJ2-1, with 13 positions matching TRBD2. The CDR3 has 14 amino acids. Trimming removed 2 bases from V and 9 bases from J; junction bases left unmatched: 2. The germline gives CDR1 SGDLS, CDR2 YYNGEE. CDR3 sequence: CASSVGLAGVEQFF. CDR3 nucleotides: TGTGCCAGCAGCGTTGGACTAGCGGGAGTTGAGCAGTTCTTC. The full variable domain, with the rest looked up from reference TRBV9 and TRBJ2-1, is DSGVTQTPKHLITATGQRVTLRCSPRSGDLSVYWYQQSLDQGLQFLIQYYNGEERAKGNILERFSAQQFPDLHSELNLSSLELGDSALYFCASSVGLAGVEQFFGPGTRLTVL.

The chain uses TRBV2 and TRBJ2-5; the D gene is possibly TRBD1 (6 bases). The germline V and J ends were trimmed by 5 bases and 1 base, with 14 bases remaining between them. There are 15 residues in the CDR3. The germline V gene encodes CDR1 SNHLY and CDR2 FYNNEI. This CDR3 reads CASSRTDSFQETQYF. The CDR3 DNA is TGTGCCAGCAGTCGGACGGACAGTTTCCAAGAGACCCAGTACTTC.

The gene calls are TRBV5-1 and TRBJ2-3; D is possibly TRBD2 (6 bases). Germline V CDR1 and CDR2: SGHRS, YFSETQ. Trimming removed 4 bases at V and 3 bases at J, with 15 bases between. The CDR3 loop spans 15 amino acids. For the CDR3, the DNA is TGCGCCAGCAGCCCCGTCCCGGGAGCAACAGATACGCAGTATTTT. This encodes CASSPVPGATDTQYF.